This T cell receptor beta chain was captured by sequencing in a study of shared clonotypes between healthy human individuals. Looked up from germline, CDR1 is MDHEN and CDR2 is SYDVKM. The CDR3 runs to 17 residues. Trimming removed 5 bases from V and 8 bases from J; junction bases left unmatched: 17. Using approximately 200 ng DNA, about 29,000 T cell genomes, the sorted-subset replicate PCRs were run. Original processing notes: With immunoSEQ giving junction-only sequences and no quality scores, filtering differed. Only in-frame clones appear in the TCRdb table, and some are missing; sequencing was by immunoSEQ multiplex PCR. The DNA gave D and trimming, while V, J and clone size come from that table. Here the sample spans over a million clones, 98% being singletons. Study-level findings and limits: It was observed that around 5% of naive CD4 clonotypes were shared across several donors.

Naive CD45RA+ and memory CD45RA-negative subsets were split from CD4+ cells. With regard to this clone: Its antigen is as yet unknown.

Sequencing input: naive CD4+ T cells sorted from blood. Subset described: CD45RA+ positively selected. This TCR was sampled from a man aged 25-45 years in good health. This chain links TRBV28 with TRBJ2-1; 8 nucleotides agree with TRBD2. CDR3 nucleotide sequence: TGTGCCAGCAGTACCCCTGGAGGAGCGGGAGCGAACCATGAGCAGTTCTTC. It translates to CASSTPGGAGANHEQFF. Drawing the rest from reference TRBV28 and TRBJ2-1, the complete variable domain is DVKVTQSSRYLVKRTGEKVFLECVQDMDHENMFWYRQDPGLGLRLIYFSYDVKMKEKGDIPEGYSVSREKKERFSLILESASTNQTSMYLCASSTPGGAGANHEQFFGPGTRLTVL.